The 3 T cell receptor beta chains below come from one sample, sequenced in a study of blood T cell repertoires in COVID-19. Profiled with immunoSEQ multiplex PCR; TCRdb holds only in-frame clones, not every one. The sample yields around 220,000 clones, 88% seen once. The sequencing input was peripheral blood. The receptors shown here come from a woman aged 40 to 55 who had recovered from COVID-19.

The J gene is TRBJ2-7, the V gene TRBV30, with 11 positions matching TRBD1. V shed 5 bases, J shed 3 bases, and the junction held 6 bases outside the gene matches. The CDR3 sequence is 14 residues long. Germline values: CDR1 GTSNPN, CDR2 SVGIG (reference sequence). CDR3 coding DNA: TGTGCCTGGGGCAGGACAGGGGGCTTCTACGAGCAGTACTTC. Its protein product is CAWGRTGGFYEQYF.

This chain joins TRBV19 and TRBJ1-3, with D unclear. Germline CDR1 is LNHDA and CDR2 is SQIVND (reference sequence). V was trimmed by 3 bases and J by 8 bases, leaving 17 bases between them. The CDR3 extends over 15 amino acids. The chain's CDR3 is CASSIGRGLGDTIYF. Here the CDR3 DNA reads TGTGCCAGTAGTATCGGGCGGGGATTAGGAGACACCATATATTTT.

The chain carries TRBV4-3 and TRBJ1-4; the D gene is possibly TRBD1 (5 bases). V dropped 0 bases and J dropped 8 bases, with 16 bases sitting between them. The germline V gene encodes CDR1 LGHNA and CDR2 YSLEER. The CDR3 totals 16 residues. The CDR3 region has the DNA TGCGCCAGCAGCCAAGACCCGGCAGGGAGGAGAGAAAAACTGTTTTTT. Its translation: CASSQDPAGRREKLFF.